A single sample gave rise to the 31 T cell receptor beta chains below, sequenced in a study of cytomegalovirus exposure and HLA in healthy donors. 13 Jbeta primers and 60 Vbeta primers were used for the PCR. TCRdb's copy holds only in-frame clones and misses some; the assay was immunoSEQ multiplex PCR. Of about 150,000 clones in the sample, roughly 77% were seen once. The material sequenced was PBMCs. Receptors originate from a young man in good health and CMV-seropositive.

The V and J genes are TRBV30 and TRBJ1-4; D unclear. The V gene's germline CDR1 is GTSNPN and CDR2 SVGIG (reference sequence). CDR3 length: 12 residues. V was pared by 1 base and J by 6 bases, with 6 bases between. DNA for the CDR3: TGTGCCTGGAGTGGAGCATATGAAAAACTGTTTTTT. This translates into CAWSGAYEKLFF.

V gene TRBV5-5 combines with J gene TRBJ2-7, with D possibly matching TRBD1 (5 bases). The CDR3 has 14 amino acids. The V gene lost 2 bases and the J gene lost 5 bases, with 14 bases spanning the gap. CDR1 SGHKS and CDR2 YYEKEE come from the germline V gene (reference sequence). In nucleotides, the CDR3 is TGTGCCAGCAGCTTAATACCAGGGTACCACGAGCAGTACTTC. Protein: CASSLIPGYHEQYF.

This clone was seen a few times. The chain combines TRBV12-5 with TRBJ2-1; TRBD1 is a possible D gene (6 bases). The CDR3 contains 13 residues. The V and J ends lost 5 bases and 10 bases respectively, with 15 bases between them. Germline-derived CDR1 and CDR2 are LGHNT and FRNRAP. This chain's CDR3 is CASGPEWGREQFF. For the CDR3, the DNA is TGTGCTAGTGGTCCCGAATGGGGGCGGGAGCAGTTCTTC. The full variable domain, completed using reference TRBV12-5 and TRBJ2-1, is DARVTQTPRHKVTEMGQEVTMRCQPILGHNTVFWYRQTMMQGLELLAYFRNRAPLDDSGMPKDRFSAEMPDATLATLKIQPSEPRDSAVYFCASGPEWGREQFFGPGTRLTVL.

In this sample, this clone turned up a few times. The CDR3 nucleotides read TGTGCCAGCAGATGGACAGCGGGGGGCACTGAAGCTTTCTTT. Amino acids: CASRWTAGGTEAFF. The chain couples TRBV28 to TRBJ1-1; TRBD1 might be the D (6 bases). Trimming cost V 6 bases and J 4 bases, with 15 bases left between them. This CDR3 is 14 amino acids long. Germline V lookup: CDR1 MDHEN, CDR2 SYDVKM.

The chain joins TRBV5-1 to TRBJ2-1, with 7 bases lining up with TRBD1. The V gene's germline CDR1 is SGHRS and CDR2 YFSETQ. This CDR3 has 17 amino acids. V lost 0 bases, J lost 4 bases, and 10 bases stayed unmatched. This CDR3 is CASSLGPRDRKYNEQFF. CDR3 sequence (DNA): TGCGCCAGCAGCTTGGGGCCCCGGGACAGAAAGTACAATGAGCAGTTCTTC.

The chain uses TRBV5-1 and TRBJ2-2, with TRBD2 identical over 7 bases. V shed 5 bases, J shed 1 base, and the junction held 5 bases outside the gene matches. The CDR3 length is 15 residues. CDR1 SGHRS and CDR2 YFSETQ come from the germline V gene. The CDR3 reads CASSEASGNTGELFF. The CDR3 nucleotides are TGCGCCAGCAGTGAGGCTAGCGGGAACACCGGGGAGCTGTTTTTT.

The chain uses TRBV10-3 and TRBJ2-1; D unresolved. The germline V and J ends were trimmed by 2 bases and 10 bases, with 15 bases remaining between them. The CDR3 totals 14 residues. In germline, CDR1 is ENHRY, CDR2 SYGVKD. The DNA of the CDR3 is TGTGCCATCAGTGAGGCGACCCGCGGCTGGGAGCAGTTCTTC. It codes for CAISEATRGWEQFF.

The chain links TRBV6-5 to TRBJ2-7; 8 bases fit TRBD1. The germline V gene has CDR1 MNHEY and CDR2 SVGAGI. Losses at the gene ends were 5 bases for V and 3 bases for J; bases not matched to a gene: 6. CDR3 size: 14 residues. CDR3 DNA: TGTGCCAGCAGTACTGGACAGGGACTCTACGAGCAGTACTTC. It translates to CASSTGQGLYEQYF.

The gene calls are TRBV12-5 and TRBJ2-1; maybe TRBD2 (6 bases). From germline, CDR1 is LGHNT and CDR2 FRNRAP. The CDR3 consists of 14 residues. Trimming stripped 2 bases from V and 6 bases from J, with 11 bases between. This CDR3 is CASGLKTSLNEQFF. The CDR3 DNA is TGTGCTAGTGGTTTGAAGACTAGTCTCAATGAGCAGTTCTTC.

The genes are TRBV28 and TRBJ1-3; 10 bases match TRBD1. CDR3 length equals 16 residues. V dropped 6 bases and J dropped 2; count of bases not matched to a gene: 7. Germline V gives CDR1 MDHEN, CDR2 SYDVKM. The CDR3 region is CASSPGTGVPGNTIYF. DNA of the CDR3: TGTGCCAGCAGCCCCGGGACAGGGGTCCCTGGAAACACCATATATTTT.

The genes are TRBV4-1 and TRBJ2-2, with 9 positions matching TRBD1. Germline V lookup: CDR1 MGHRA, CDR2 YSYEKL. Trimming removed 3 bases from V and 6 bases from J; junction bases left unmatched: 14. This CDR3 has 18 residues. CDR3 bases: TGCGCCAGCAGCCATCCCTCTAACGGACAGGGGAATTCCGGGGAGCTGTTTTTT. Translated: CASSHPSNGQGNSGELFF.

The J gene is TRBJ1-1, the V gene TRBV7-9; D possibly corresponds to TRBD1 (6 bases). The CDR3 has 13 amino acids. CDR1 is SEHNR, CDR2 FQNEAQ, per germline (reference sequence). With 6 bases removed from V and 3 bases from J, the gap between germline ends came to 11 bases. CDR3 protein: CASSLQGDTEAFF. CDR3 nucleotides: TGTGCCAGCAGTCTACAGGGTGACACTGAAGCTTTCTTT.

The CDR3 sequence is CASSSLTGLDGESYNEQFF. Written as DNA, the CDR3 is TGTGCCAGCAGCTCCCTGACGGGGTTGGACGGAGAATCCTACAATGAGCAGTTCTTC. The chain carries TRBV5-6 and TRBJ2-1, with D possibly being TRBD2 (5 bases). The germline V gene has CDR1 SGHDT and CDR2 YYEEEE. The CDR3 spans 19 residues. V lost 3 bases and J lost 1, with 23 bases in between.

The chain has TRBV7-2 and TRBJ2-1; possible D gene TRBD2, 6 bases. CDR3 size: 16 residues. The germline V gene encodes CDR1 SGHTA and CDR2 FQGNSA. Trimming took off 0 bases at V and 4 bases at J, with 13 bases between the two ends. The chain's CDR3 is CASSLALAGRYNEQFF. CDR3 bases: TGTGCCAGCAGCTTAGCGCTCGCGGGGCGATACAATGAGCAGTTCTTC.

This chain uses TRBV13 with TRBJ2-1; a possible D gene is TRBD1 (6 bases). Germline V gives CDR1 PRHDT, CDR2 FYEKMQ (reference sequence). This CDR3 contains 16 residues. V lost 5 bases and J lost 4, with 18 bases in between. In DNA, the CDR3 is TGTGCCAGCAGCGATACGGGTCAGGGGAATTACAATGAGCAGTTCTTC. This encodes CASSDTGQGNYNEQFF.

This chain links TRBV5-4 with TRBJ2-5; the match to TRBD2 covers 15 bases. V lost 4 bases to trimming and J lost 4 bases; unmatched junction nucleotides: 5. CDR1 SGHNT and CDR2 YYREEE come from the germline V gene (reference sequence). The CDR3 is 16 residues long. The CDR3 region is CASSPGTSGRRETQYF. The CDR3 DNA follows: TGTGCCAGCAGCCCTGGGACTAGCGGGAGGCGAGAGACCCAGTACTTC.

This clone was recorded once. The V and J genes are TRBV6-6 and TRBJ1-1, with 9 bases fitting TRBD1. The CDR3 totals 14 residues. CDR1 and CDR2 from the germline V gene are MNHNY and SVGAGI (reference sequence). V shed 7 bases, J shed 5 bases, and the junction held 8 bases outside the gene matches. The CDR3 protein is CASIPQGARTEAFF. CDR3 nucleotide sequence: TGTGCCAGCATCCCACAGGGGGCAAGGACTGAAGCTTTCTTT.

The chain uses TRBV6-4 and TRBJ2-1; 8 bases match TRBD2. V dropped 5 bases and J dropped 4; count of bases not matched to a gene: 7. This CDR3 is built from 15 residues. Germline lookup yields CDR1 MRHNA and CDR2 SNTAGT. CDR3 loop: CASSLLAGQYNEQFF. The DNA for the CDR3 is TGTGCCAGCAGTTTGCTAGCGGGCCAATACAATGAGCAGTTCTTC.

This clone was counted a single time. This chain links TRBV7-9 with TRBJ2-7, with 13 nucleotides matching TRBD2. The germline V gene has CDR1 SEHNR and CDR2 FQNEAQ (reference sequence). V lost 2 bases to trimming and J lost 6 bases; unmatched junction nucleotides: 7. The CDR3 has 16 residues. Written as DNA, the CDR3 is TGTGCCAGCAGCTTATCTACTAGCGGGAGGGCCTCCGAGCAGTACTTC. It translates to CASSLSTSGRASEQYF. Full variable domain (missing parts from reference TRBV7-9 and TRBJ2-7): DTGVSQNPRHKITKRGQNVTFRCDPISEHNRLYWYRQTLGQGPEFLTYFQNEAQLEKSRLLSDRFSAERPKGSFSTLEIQRTEQGDSAMYLCASSLSTSGRASEQYFGPGTRLTVT.

This clone was observed a few times. The chain is built from TRBV6-6 and TRBJ1-5, with D uncertain. From germline, CDR1 is MNHNY and CDR2 SVGAGI (reference sequence). The CDR3 is made up of 14 amino acids. Trimming pared 8 bases from V and 7 bases from J, leaving 18 bases between. CDR3 coding DNA: TGTGCCAGCCGGAGGGCAGGCCCGGAGCAGCCCCAGCATTTT. This gives the protein CASRRAGPEQPQHF.

This chain uses TRBV29-1 with TRBJ2-7; 7 bases map to TRBD1. CDR1 is SQVTM, CDR2 ANQGSEA, per germline. V dropped 4 bases and J dropped 3; count of bases not matched to a gene: 6. The CDR3 is made up of 13 amino acids. CDR3 sequence: CSVAKRQGYEQYF. In DNA form, the CDR3 reads TGCAGCGTTGCGAAGAGACAGGGCTACGAGCAGTACTTC.

This rearrangement joins TRBV6-1 to TRBJ2-3; D might be TRBD1 (8 bases). Trimming removed 4 bases at V and 6 bases at J, with 11 bases between. Germline values: CDR1 MNHNS, CDR2 SASEGT. The CDR3 has 13 residues. This CDR3 is CASSVQGGDTQYF. In DNA form, the CDR3 reads TGTGCCAGCAGTGTACAGGGGGGGGATACGCAGTATTTT.

This clone was observed a handful of times. The V gene is TRBV29-1, the J gene TRBJ2-4, with TRBD2 matching 16 bases. The germline CDR1 and CDR2 sequences are SQVTM and ANQGSEA. The CDR3 runs to 18 residues. With 0 bases clipped from V and 9 bases from J, the junction kept 11 bases outside the gene matches. This chain's CDR3 is CSVEDPRGLAGGLGIQYF. Here the CDR3 DNA reads TGCAGCGTTGAAGATCCAAGGGGACTAGCGGGAGGGCTCGGCATTCAGTACTTC.

This chain uses TRBV6-6 with TRBJ2-2; 7 bases match TRBD1. V shed 5 bases, J shed 1 base, and the junction held 7 bases outside the gene matches. CDR1 and CDR2 (germline): MNHNY, SVGAGI (reference sequence). This CDR3 has 16 amino acids. CDR3 sequence reads: CASSPPGTENTGELFF. CDR3 DNA sequence: TGTGCCAGCAGTCCCCCCGGGACAGAGAACACCGGGGAGCTGTTTTTT.

The rearrangement links TRBV5-5 to TRBJ2-1, with TRBD2 as a possible D gene (6 bases). CDR1 SGHKS and CDR2 YYEKEE come from the germline V gene (reference sequence). The CDR3 is 15 residues long. The V gene lost 3 bases and the J gene lost 14 bases, with 24 bases spanning the gap. This CDR3 is CASSSPTGAGRSEFF. The CDR3 bases are TGTGCCAGCAGCTCCCCCACGGGTGCGGGGCGGAGCGAGTTCTTC.

The chain recombines TRBV2 with TRBJ2-2; weak D call: TRBD1 (5 bases). Looked up from germline, CDR1 is SNHLY and CDR2 is FYNNEI. V was clipped by 7 bases and J by 2 bases, with 11 bases between them. The CDR3 runs 14 residues. This CDR3 reads CASKSGHNTGELFF. The CDR3 DNA reads as TGTGCCAGCAAGTCAGGACACAACACCGGGGAGCTGTTTTTT.

The rearrangement joins TRBV15 to TRBJ2-6; D unresolved. The CDR3 is 12 amino acids. Deletions cut 9 bases from V and 0 bases from J, with 3 bases between. CDR1 is LNHNV and CDR2 is YYDKDF in the germline V gene (reference sequence). The CDR3: CATRSGANVLTF. Written as DNA, the CDR3 is TGTGCCACGCGCTCTGGGGCCAACGTCCTGACTTTC. The full variable domain, with the rest looked up from reference TRBV15 and TRBJ2-6, is DAMVIQNPRYQVTQFGKPVTLSCSQTLNHNVMYWYQQKSSQAPKLLFHYYDKDFNNEADTPDNFQSRRPNTSFCFLDIRSPGLGDTAMYLCATRSGANVLTFGAGSRLTVL.

The chain couples TRBV13 to TRBJ2-7; D gene uncertain. V was shortened by 5 bases and J by 0 bases, with 5 bases between the two germline ends. Germline V gene data show CDR1 as PRHDT and CDR2 as FYEKMQ (reference sequence). This CDR3 comprises 12 residues. CDR3 DNA sequence: TGTGCCAGCAGCCCACACTCCTACGAGCAGTACTTC. Amino acid sequence: CASSPHSYEQYF. Combining the CDR3 with reference TRBV13 and TRBJ2-7 gives the whole variable domain AAGVIQSPRHLIKEKRETATLKCYPIPRHDTVYWYQQGPGQDPQFLISFYEKMQSDKGSIPDRFSAQQFSDYHSELNMSSLELGDSALYFCASSPHSYEQYFGPGTRLTVT.

V usage is TRBV18 and J usage is TRBJ1-2, with unresolved D. V lost 0 bases, J lost 1 base, and 6 bases lay in between. CDR1 is KGHSH and CDR2 is LQKENI in the germline V gene. The CDR3 runs to 14 residues. Here the CDR3 DNA reads TGTGCCAGCTCACCACCCGCGGATAACTATGGCTACACCTTC. Its protein is CASSPPADNYGYTF.

The J gene is TRBJ2-1, the V gene TRBV7-8, with D possibly matching TRBD1 (7 bases). Germline loops: CDR1 SGHVS, CDR2 FQNEAQ. Trimming left V 6 bases short and J 6 bases short, with 18 bases between. The CDR3 runs 15 residues. CDR3 sequence (DNA): TGTGCCAGCAGGCGTCAGGGGGGCGTCGGCAATGAGCAGTTCTTC. This gives the protein CASRRQGGVGNEQFF.

DNA of the CDR3: TGTGCCAGCCTCCCCGAGGGGGGAGGGGGCACTGAAGCTTTCTTT. It encodes CASLPEGGGGTEAFF. This chain uses TRBV11-1 with TRBJ1-1; tentative D call: TRBD1 (6 bases). Germline-derived CDR1 and CDR2 are SGHAT and FQDESV (reference sequence). This CDR3 is 15 amino acids long. V was clipped by 8 bases and J by 4 bases, with 20 bases between them. The full variable domain, completed using reference TRBV11-1 and TRBJ1-1, is EAEVAQSPRYKITEKSQAVAFWCDPISGHATLYWYRQILGQGPELLVQFQDESVVDDSQLPKDRFSAERLKGVDSTLKIQPAELGDSAMYLCASLPEGGGGTEAFFGQGTRLTVV.